This is a list of T cell receptor beta chains from one sample in a study of Tregs in tolerant kidney transplant recipients. These receptors' targets are unknown. Sequencing used immunoSEQ multiplex PCR; TCRdb keeps in-frame clones, though not all of them. Here the sample spans approximately 20,000 clones, about three fifths being singletons. The sequencing sample was made of Tregs from blood cultured with allogeneic cells. All receptors derive from a human donor in good health. CDR3s include the opening cysteine and the closing phenylalanine or tryptophan. Each record gives: J gene, CDR3 length, clone size, D gene, V gene, CDR3 protein, CDR3 DNA. D genes are given only for firm matches. Some rows mark clone size as missing; the rest say once, few, many or name a class of expanded clone.

j_gene: TRBJ2-5
len: 15
abundance: -
d_gene: TRBD1
v_gene: TRBV4-1
CDR3aa: CASSHPGQGAVTQYF
CDR3nt: TGCGCCAGCAGCCATCCCGGACAGGGGGCGGTGACCCAGTACTTC

j_gene: TRBJ2-1
len: 15
abundance: -
d_gene: -
v_gene: TRBV6-1
CDR3aa: CASVERRYSYNEQFF
CDR3nt: TGTGCCAGCGTTGAGCGGCGTTACTCCTACAATGAGCAGTTCTTC

j_gene: TRBJ1-6
len: 15
abundance: few
d_gene: TRBD1
v_gene: TRBV2
CDR3aa: CASSPQGRQNSPLHF
CDR3nt: TGTGCCAGCAGCCCACAGGGGCGACAAAATTCACCCCTCCACTTT

j_gene: TRBJ2-6
len: 16
abundance: few
d_gene: -
v_gene: TRBV6-5
CDR3aa: CASSYAGGTGANVLTF
CDR3nt: TGTGCCAGCAGTTACGCCGGGGGCACTGGGGCCAACGTCCTGACTTTC

j_gene: TRBJ2-5
len: 11
abundance: -
d_gene: -
v_gene: TRBV7-6
CDR3aa: CASSLVETQYF
CDR3nt: TGTGCCAGCAGCTTAGTAGAGACCCAGTACTTC

j_gene: TRBJ2-7
len: 14
abundance: few
d_gene: -
v_gene: TRBV6-1
CDR3aa: CASSEVGGPYEQYF
CDR3nt: TGTGCCAGCAGTGAAGTAGGGGGACCCTACGAGCAGTACTTC

j_gene: TRBJ2-7
len: 16
abundance: -
d_gene: TRBD2
v_gene: TRBV7-8
CDR3aa: CASSLVRQGGLNEQYF
CDR3nt: TGTGCCAGCAGCTTAGTGCGGCAGGGAGGGTTGAACGAGCAGTACTTC

j_gene: TRBJ2-7
len: 13
abundance: -
d_gene: -
v_gene: TRBV11-2
CDR3aa: CASSPPPAYEQYF
CDR3nt: TGTGCCAGCAGCCCCCCCCCGGCCTACGAGCAGTACTTC

j_gene: TRBJ2-2
len: 14
abundance: few
d_gene: -
v_gene: TRBV10-2
CDR3aa: CASSKGGLTGELFF
CDR3nt: TGCGCCAGCAGTAAGGGGGGGCTTACCGGGGAGCTGTTTTTT

j_gene: TRBJ2-5
len: 13
abundance: -
d_gene: -
v_gene: TRBV30
CDR3aa: CAWSPQGWETQYF
CDR3nt: TGTGCCTGGAGTCCCCAGGGGTGGGAGACCCAGTACTTC

j_gene: TRBJ2-1
len: 13
abundance: few
d_gene: -
v_gene: TRBV19
CDR3aa: CASSITLAYEQFF
CDR3nt: TGTGCCAGTAGTATAACACTAGCCTATGAGCAGTTCTTC

j_gene: TRBJ2-3
len: 17
abundance: few
d_gene: -
v_gene: TRBV15
CDR3aa: CATSRDIAGGGTDTQYF
CDR3nt: TGTGCCACCAGCAGAGATATCGCAGGGGGGGGCACAGATACGCAGTATTTT

j_gene: TRBJ1-2
len: 13
abundance: -
d_gene: TRBD1
v_gene: TRBV6-5
CDR3aa: CASSGTGVSGYTF
CDR3nt: TGTGCCAGCAGTGGTACAGGGGTAAGCGGCTACACCTTC

j_gene: TRBJ1-6
len: 15
abundance: -
d_gene: TRBD1
v_gene: TRBV18
CDR3aa: CASSPGTGRISPLHF
CDR3nt: TGTGCCAGCTCACCCGGGACAGGGCGTATCTCACCCCTCCACTTT

j_gene: TRBJ2-7
len: 17
abundance: -
d_gene: -
v_gene: TRBV7-3
CDR3aa: CASSSKDGSGAVLEQYF
CDR3nt: TGTGCCAGCAGCTCAAAGGACGGGTCGGGGGCTGTTCTAGAGCAGTACTTC

j_gene: TRBJ1-1
len: 15
abundance: few
d_gene: -
v_gene: TRBV5-1
CDR3aa: CASSLAWGQGTEAFF
CDR3nt: TGCGCCAGCAGCTTGGCCTGGGGGCAGGGAACTGAAGCTTTCTTT

j_gene: TRBJ1-6
len: 15
abundance: once
d_gene: TRBD1
v_gene: TRBV30
CDR3aa: CAWRIGGAGNSPLHF
CDR3nt: TGTGCCTGGAGGATAGGGGGCGCAGGTAATTCACCCCTCCACTTT

j_gene: TRBJ1-5
len: 16
abundance: few
d_gene: -
v_gene: TRBV7-9
CDR3aa: CASSLGTGANNQPQHF
CDR3nt: TGTGCCAGCAGCTTAGGGACGGGGGCCAACAATCAGCCCCAGCATTTT

j_gene: TRBJ1-2
len: 13
abundance: few
d_gene: TRBD1
v_gene: TRBV29-1
CDR3aa: CSVGTGANYGYTF
CDR3nt: TGCAGCGTGGGGACAGGGGCTAACTATGGCTACACCTTC

j_gene: TRBJ1-2
len: 13
abundance: -
d_gene: TRBD1
v_gene: TRBV6-1
CDR3aa: CASTKDRVYGYTF
CDR3nt: TGTGCCAGCACGAAGGACAGGGTCTATGGCTACACCTTC

j_gene: TRBJ1-1
len: 14
abundance: -
d_gene: TRBD1
v_gene: TRBV15
CDR3aa: CATSRGTGNTEAFF
CDR3nt: TGTGCCACCAGCAGAGGGACAGGGAACACTGAAGCTTTCTTT

j_gene: TRBJ1-1
len: 13
abundance: -
d_gene: -
v_gene: TRBV7-9
CDR3aa: CASSSQGVSEAFF
CDR3nt: TGTGCCAGCAGTTCACAGGGTGTGTCTGAAGCTTTCTTT

j_gene: TRBJ2-7
len: 14
abundance: -
d_gene: -
v_gene: TRBV10-1
CDR3aa: CASSVAVNSYEQYF
CDR3nt: TGCGCCAGCAGTGTTGCAGTCAACTCCTACGAGCAGTACTTC

j_gene: TRBJ2-3
len: 19
abundance: -
d_gene: TRBD1
v_gene: TRBV9
CDR3aa: CASSPDRGRSFPSTDTQYF
CDR3nt: TGTGCCAGCAGCCCAGACAGGGGACGATCTTTTCCTAGCACAGATACGCAGTATTTT

j_gene: TRBJ2-3
len: 15
abundance: -
d_gene: -
v_gene: TRBV5-1
CDR3aa: CASSLEGRGLDTQYF
CDR3nt: TGCGCCAGCAGCTTGGAGGGACGAGGTTTGGATACGCAGTATTTT

j_gene: TRBJ1-1
len: 12
abundance: -
d_gene: TRBD1
v_gene: TRBV29-1
CDR3aa: CSGDRGRTEAFF
CDR3nt: TGCAGCGGCGACAGGGGGAGGACTGAAGCTTTCTTT

j_gene: TRBJ1-3
len: 13
abundance: -
d_gene: -
v_gene: TRBV7-6
CDR3aa: CASSSRSGNTIYF
CDR3nt: TGTGCCAGCAGCTCTCGGTCAGGAAACACCATATATTTT

j_gene: TRBJ2-4
len: 18
abundance: -
d_gene: TRBD2
v_gene: TRBV7-2
CDR3aa: CASSARPGLAGEGSIQYF
CDR3nt: TGTGCCAGCAGCGCGAGACCGGGACTAGCGGGAGAAGGGAGCATTCAGTACTTC

j_gene: TRBJ1-1
len: 14
abundance: -
d_gene: -
v_gene: TRBV19
CDR3aa: CASSLQAMNTEAFF
CDR3nt: TGTGCCAGTAGCTTACAGGCTATGAACACTGAAGCTTTCTTT

j_gene: TRBJ1-3
len: 14
abundance: few
d_gene: -
v_gene: TRBV12-5
CDR3aa: CASGFHFSGNTIYF
CDR3nt: TGTGCTAGTGGTTTCCATTTCTCTGGAAACACCATATATTTT

j_gene: TRBJ1-5
len: 15
abundance: few
d_gene: -
v_gene: TRBV19
CDR3aa: CASSIGTPGNQPQHF
CDR3nt: TGTGCCAGTAGTATAGGGACGCCGGGCAATCAGCCCCAGCATTTT

j_gene: TRBJ2-5
len: 15
abundance: -
d_gene: TRBD2
v_gene: TRBV19
CDR3aa: CASSIAAGGPKTQYF
CDR3nt: TGTGCCAGTAGTATAGCGGCGGGAGGGCCCAAGACCCAGTACTTC

j_gene: TRBJ1-2
len: 16
abundance: few
d_gene: TRBD1
v_gene: TRBV6-6
CDR3aa: CASSYSGVTGGYGYTF
CDR3nt: TGTGCCAGCAGTTACTCCGGGGTTACAGGGGGCTATGGCTACACCTTC

j_gene: TRBJ1-3
len: 14
abundance: -
d_gene: TRBD1
v_gene: TRBV7-6
CDR3aa: CASSFGDRGYTIYF
CDR3nt: TGTGCCAGCAGCTTTGGGGACAGGGGCTACACCATATATTTT

j_gene: TRBJ1-2
len: 13
abundance: -
d_gene: TRBD1
v_gene: TRBV10-3
CDR3aa: CAISGRGAYGYTF
CDR3nt: TGTGCCATCAGTGGCAGGGGGGCCTATGGCTACACCTTC

j_gene: TRBJ1-2
len: 14
abundance: -
d_gene: -
v_gene: TRBV28
CDR3aa: CASSSTGANYGYTF
CDR3nt: TGTGCCAGCAGCTCGACAGGAGCTAACTATGGCTACACCTTC

j_gene: TRBJ2-2
len: 12
abundance: -
d_gene: -
v_gene: TRBV9
CDR3aa: CASSVPPGELFF
CDR3nt: TGTGCCAGCAGCGTCCCCCCCGGGGAGCTGTTTTTT

j_gene: TRBJ2-2
len: 14
abundance: -
d_gene: -
v_gene: TRBV5-1
CDR3aa: CASSFVSRTGELFF
CDR3nt: TGCGCCAGCAGCTTCGTAAGTCGCACCGGGGAGCTGTTTTTT

j_gene: TRBJ1-5
len: 15
abundance: -
d_gene: -
v_gene: TRBV6-5
CDR3aa: CASAPRVIVNQPQHF
CDR3nt: TGTGCCAGCGCCCCCAGGGTGATCGTCAATCAGCCCCAGCATTTT

j_gene: TRBJ2-1
len: 15
abundance: -
d_gene: -
v_gene: TRBV11-3
CDR3aa: CASSPTRNSYNEQFF
CDR3nt: TGTGCCAGCAGCCCTACTAGAAACTCCTACAATGAGCAGTTCTTC

j_gene: TRBJ2-1
len: 16
abundance: -
d_gene: -
v_gene: TRBV5-5
CDR3aa: CASSLSEFGWVREQFF
CDR3nt: TGTGCCAGCAGCTTGTCGGAATTTGGTTGGGTTCGCGAGCAGTTCTTC

j_gene: TRBJ2-3
len: 15
abundance: -
d_gene: TRBD2
v_gene: TRBV7-9
CDR3aa: CASTTSGGVPDTQYF
CDR3nt: TGTGCCAGCACCACTAGCGGGGGGGTACCAGATACGCAGTATTTT

j_gene: TRBJ2-1
len: 15
abundance: -
d_gene: -
v_gene: TRBV6-1
CDR3aa: CASSDQPGAYNEQFF
CDR3nt: TGTGCCAGCAGTGATCAGCCCGGGGCGTACAATGAGCAGTTCTTC

j_gene: TRBJ1-1
len: 15
abundance: -
d_gene: -
v_gene: TRBV19
CDR3aa: CASSASGLGWGEAFF
CDR3nt: TGTGCCAGTAGTGCCAGTGGTTTAGGTTGGGGTGAAGCTTTCTTT

j_gene: TRBJ2-7
len: 12
abundance: -
d_gene: -
v_gene: TRBV30
CDR3aa: CACRDTSYEQYF
CDR3nt: TGTGCCTGCAGGGACACAAGCTACGAGCAGTACTTC

j_gene: TRBJ1-3
len: 15
abundance: once
d_gene: -
v_gene: TRBV5-1
CDR3aa: CASSMDGSSGNTIYF
CDR3nt: TGCGCCAGCAGTATGGACGGGAGCTCTGGAAACACCATATATTTT

j_gene: TRBJ2-5
len: 14
abundance: few
d_gene: TRBD1
v_gene: TRBV7-2
CDR3aa: CASSSGTGGKTQYF
CDR3nt: TGTGCCAGCAGCTCGGGGACAGGGGGCAAGACCCAGTACTTC